Following are 2 T cell receptor beta chains from one sample sequenced in a study of blood T cell repertoires in COVID-19. Repertoires were generated with immunoSEQ multiplex PCR, while TCRdb's copy carries only in-frame clones and drops some. The table lists about 180,000 clones, about 91% of them singletons. Sequenced input: peripheral blood. The receptors originated from a woman aged 25 to 45 with acute or convalescent COVID-19.

The chain is built from TRBV7-2 and TRBJ2-1; D is unclear. The CDR3 has 14 amino acids. CDR1 is SGHTA, CDR2 FQGNSA, per germline. Trimming removed 1 base at V and 6 bases at J, with 10 bases between. For the CDR3, the DNA is TGTGCCAGCAGCTTAGGTCCTTGGAGCAATGAGCAGTTCTTC. This translates into CASSLGPWSNEQFF.

This sequence joins TRBV10-3 and TRBJ2-7; tentatively, D is TRBD2 (6 bases). From germline, CDR1 is ENHRY and CDR2 SYGVKD. Trimming shortened V by 8 bases and J by 3 bases, and 17 bases separated the two germline ends. CDR3 size: 14 residues. The chain's CDR3 is CAIGRRGLNYEQYF. The CDR3 DNA is TGTGCCATCGGCCGTCGGGGACTTAACTACGAGCAGTACTTC.